This TCR beta chain was observed in a study of blood T cell repertoires in COVID-19. Study in general: There were acute and convalescent COVID-19 samples, and they came from the United States, Italy and Spain. From T cells, B-cell-depleted T cells, or PBMCs came the material, which was cDNA or gDNA.

Germline-derived CDR1 and CDR2 are SQVTM and ANQGSEA. The CDR3 contains 12 residues. The ends lost 7 bases at V and 3 bases at J; junction bases unmatched: 5. Per the study methods: Reference gene primer amplification gave nucleated cell count estimates. The data were produced by immunoSEQ multiplex PCR, yet TCRdb's version contains in-frame clones alone and is incomplete. V and J calls and clone size come straight from that table; D and trimming were deduced from the DNA. This sample has tens of thousands of clones; around 83% occur once, and the top ten carry under 20%. The sequence derives from a human donor in a cohort sampled during active COVID-19. The specimen was peripheral blood. The chain is built from TRBV29-1 and TRBJ2-7; TRBD1 aligns across 8 bases. In DNA form, the CDR3 reads TGCAGCGCAGGACAGGGAATCTACGAGCAGTACTTC. Translation gives CSAGQGIYEQYF.